These 25 T cell receptor beta chains originate from one sample sequenced in a study of cytomegalovirus exposure and HLA in healthy donors. Vbeta (60) and Jbeta (13) primers were used in the PCR. The protocol was immunoSEQ multiplex PCR, while the TCRdb copy is restricted to in-frame clones and leaves out a portion. The sample has about 96,000 clones; 65% to 80% are singletons. Specimen: PBMCs. These receptors were obtained from a woman aged 70-85 years in good health and CMV-seropositive.

The gene calls are TRBV18 and TRBJ2-7, with a possible D match to TRBD2 (5 bases). Germline V gene data show CDR1 as KGHSH and CDR2 as LQKENI. The CDR3 is 16 residues long. V was clipped by 2 bases and J by 2 bases, with 16 bases between them. CDR3 region: CASSPWIRGATYEQYF. The CDR3, as DNA: TGTGCCAGCTCACCATGGATCCGGGGAGCAACCTACGAGCAGTACTTC.

This chain joins TRBV27 and TRBJ2-7; 7 bases are shared with TRBD1. CDR1 MNHEY and CDR2 SMNVEV come from the germline V gene (reference sequence). The length of the CDR3 is 14 residues. J gave up 6 bases and V 8 bases, and 13 bases lay outside the gene matches. The CDR3 nucleotides are TGTGCCAGCGCCTCCTGGGACAGTCTCATCGAGCAGTACTTC. This sequence encodes CASASWDSLIEQYF.

This clone was seen once. The chain is built from TRBV11-3 and TRBJ2-1, with a tentative D call TRBD2 (7 bases). Germline lookup yields CDR1 SGHNT and CDR2 YENEEA. The V end lost 6 bases, the J end lost 0 bases, and 21 bases lay between the germline ends. CDR3 length: 18 amino acids. The CDR3 bases are TGTGCCAGCAGTCCCGGCGGGGGCGGCTATAGCTCCTACAATGAGCAGTTCTTC. Residues: CASSPGGGGYSSYNEQFF.

This clone turned up a few times. The chain couples TRBV29-1 to TRBJ1-3; 9 nucleotides match TRBD1. This CDR3 has 14 residues. The V segment lost 6 bases and the J segment 6 bases; nucleotides outside the gene matches: 9. Looked up from germline, CDR1 is SQVTM and CDR2 is ANQGSEA. Written as DNA, the CDR3 is TGCAGCGTAGACAGGGGGACCTTAACAAACACCATATATTTT. This translates into CSVDRGTLTNTIYF.

The V and J genes are TRBV5-1 and TRBJ2-3; the D gene is possibly TRBD1 (7 bases). With 0 bases removed from V and 1 base from J, the gap between germline ends came to 12 bases. The CDR3 totals 16 residues. The germline gives CDR1 SGHRS, CDR2 YFSETQ. The CDR3 loop is CASSLVGRGGTDTQYF. Written as DNA, the CDR3 is TGCGCCAGCAGCTTGGTAGGCAGGGGGGGCACAGATACGCAGTATTTT.

The J gene is TRBJ2-2, the V gene TRBV10-3; no reliable D call. V gave up 11 bases and J gave up 1 base, with 11 bases separating them. Germline loops: CDR1 ENHRY, CDR2 SYGVKD. This CDR3 region has 13 residues. CDR3 in DNA: TGTGCCGTTATGACGGGGAACACCGGGGAGCTGTTTTTT. Translation: CAVMTGNTGELFF.

The chain is built from TRBV28 and TRBJ2-2; D possibly corresponds to TRBD1 (6 bases). Germline lookup yields CDR1 MDHEN and CDR2 SYDVKM. Trimming took off 4 bases at V and 9 bases at J, with 15 bases between the two ends. There are 14 residues in the CDR3. The CDR3 nucleotides read TGTGCCAGCAGTTCTCATATGGGACACCGGGAGCTGTTTTTT. This encodes CASSSHMGHRELFF. The full variable domain, its missing parts supplied by reference TRBV28 and TRBJ2-2, is DVKVTQSSRYLVKRTGEKVFLECVQDMDHENMFWYRQDPGLGLRLIYFSYDVKMKEKGDIPEGYSVSREKKERFSLILESASTNQTSMYLCASSSHMGHRELFFGEGSRLTVL.

V usage is TRBV7-9 and J usage is TRBJ2-1; 10 bases fit TRBD2. CDR1 and CDR2 from the germline V gene are SEHNR and FQNEAQ (reference sequence). The CDR3 has 15 residues. Germline trimming cut 5 bases from V and 3 bases from J; bases unmatched to any gene: 4. The CDR3 sequence: CASSEAGGFYNEQFF. Written as DNA, the CDR3 is TGTGCCAGCAGCGAAGCGGGAGGGTTCTACAATGAGCAGTTCTTC.

The table lists this clone with a few counts. V is TRBV6-6 and J is TRBJ1-2, with TRBD1 matching over 7 bases. Germline V gene lookup returns CDR1 MNHNY and CDR2 SVGAGI (reference sequence). The CDR3 extends over 13 amino acids. The ends lost 7 bases at V and 4 bases at J; junction bases unmatched: 6. CDR3 sequence: CASTGQALYGYTF. The CDR3 bases are TGTGCCAGCACTGGACAGGCTCTCTATGGCTACACCTTC.

This chain uses TRBV4-2 with TRBJ1-2; D ambiguous. Germline loops: CDR1 LGHNA, CDR2 YNFKEQ. CDR3 size: 15 residues. V gave up 0 bases and J gave up 4 bases, with 12 bases separating them. For the CDR3, the DNA is TGTGCCAGCAGCCAAGATCCGGCCGGGATCTATGGCTACACCTTC. Its translation is CASSQDPAGIYGYTF.

The chain employs TRBV7-3 and TRBJ2-1, with 11 positions matching TRBD2. The CDR3 has 16 residues. Germline CDR1 and CDR2: SGHTA and FQGTGA. J was trimmed by 7 bases and V by 5 bases; bases with no gene match: 10. CDR3: CASSPSGTSGLNEQFF. DNA of the CDR3: TGTGCCAGCAGCCCCTCGGGGACTAGCGGTCTTAATGAGCAGTTCTTC.

About this clone: One junction end disagrees with the germline gene, perhaps due to a read error. The V and J genes are TRBV7-7 and TRBJ2-1, with D possibly TRBD1 on 5 matching bases. This CDR3 contains 12 residues. Per germline, CDR1 SSHAT and CDR2 FNYEAQ (reference sequence). CDR3 sequence: CASSSGSNEQFF. Here the CDR3 DNA reads TGTGCTAGCAGCTCAGGGTCCAATGAGCAGTTCTTC.

CDR3: CASSYTGGIYEQYF. CDR3 nucleotides: TGTGCCAGCAGTTATACAGGGGGGATCTACGAGCAGTACTTC. This chain joins TRBV6-6 and TRBJ2-7; 8 nucleotides line up with TRBD1. After removal of 3 bases from V and 3 bases from J, the junction contained 4 bases not matched to a gene. CDR1 is MNHNY and CDR2 is SVGAGI in the germline V gene (reference sequence). This CDR3 is built from 14 residues.

This CDR3 is CASSMAASLTYYGYTF. CDR3 in DNA: TGTGCCAGTAGTATGGCGGCGAGCCTTACTTACTATGGCTACACCTTC. The chain employs TRBV19 and TRBJ1-2; no firm D call. CDR1 and CDR2 (germline): LNHDA, SQIVND (reference sequence). This CDR3 contains 16 residues. V lost 3 bases, J lost 3 bases, and 17 bases lay in between.

This clone was counted a few times. The genes are TRBV11-3 and TRBJ1-3; perhaps TRBD1 as D (5 bases). The CDR3 contains 14 residues. Trimming stripped 5 bases from V and 0 bases from J, with 8 bases between. Germline V lookup: CDR1 SGHNT, CDR2 YENEEA. CDR3 nucleotides: TGTGCCAGCAGCCAGGGCACCTCTGGAAACACCATATATTTT. Translated: CASSQGTSGNTIYF.

This chain joins TRBV6-5 and TRBJ1-3; a weak D match, TRBD1 (5 bases). Germline CDR1 MNHEY, CDR2 SVGAGI. Trimming left V 6 bases short and J 7 bases short, with 19 bases between. This CDR3 comprises 15 residues. The CDR3 region is CASSPYGRGDNTIYF. The CDR3 bases are TGTGCCAGCAGCCCCTACGGGAGGGGAGACAACACCATATATTTT.

This clone has just a few counts. The DNA for the CDR3 is TGTGCCAGCAGCTTGGTCCTGGGACAGGAGGGCTATGGCTACACCTTC. Translated: CASSLVLGQEGYGYTF. The rearrangement uses TRBV5-6 and TRBJ1-2; 8 bases are a match to TRBD1. CDR1 is SGHDT, CDR2 YYEEEE, per germline. With V trimmed by 0 bases and J by 4 bases, 8 bases remained unmatched. CDR3 length: 16 amino acids.

The CDR3 DNA follows: TGCAGCGTTGGGGAAGGGGGCCGGGTACAGCAGTACTTC. Its translation: CSVGEGGRVQQYF. The chain uses TRBV29-1 and TRBJ2-7; 7 bases are shared with TRBD1. V lost 4 bases to trimming and J lost 8 bases; unmatched junction nucleotides: 11. Germline V gene data show CDR1 as SQVTM and CDR2 as ANQGSEA. The length of the CDR3 is 13 residues.

This clone was detected a few times. This sequence joins TRBV9 and TRBJ2-3, with D hard to call. Looked up from germline, CDR1 is SGDLS and CDR2 is YYNGEE. The CDR3 is 13 residues long. V gave up 5 bases and J gave up 4 bases, with 11 bases separating them. The CDR3 is CASSDERADTQYF. The CDR3 region has the DNA TGTGCCAGCAGTGACGAACGGGCAGATACGCAGTATTTT.

This chain links TRBV19 with TRBJ2-5; 13 bases align to TRBD2. The V gene end was trimmed by 4 bases and the J gene end by 6 bases; junction bases not matched to a gene: 2. Germline values: CDR1 LNHDA, CDR2 SQIVND (reference sequence). The length of the CDR3 is 14 residues. The DNA for the CDR3 is TGTGCCAGTAGTAGGACTAGCGGGGGTAAGACCCAGTACTTC. Its translation: CASSRTSGGKTQYF.

In this sample, this clone turned up once. J is TRBJ2-1 and V is TRBV6-1; TRBD2 is a possible D gene (7 bases). Per the germline V gene, CDR1 is MNHNS and CDR2 is SASEGT. V was clipped by 6 bases and J by 3 bases, with 15 bases between them. This CDR3 region has 15 residues. The CDR3 here is CASRGGASGYNEQFF. The CDR3 DNA reads as TGTGCCAGCAGGGGGGGGGCTAGCGGCTACAATGAGCAGTTCTTC.

The J gene is TRBJ1-2, the V gene TRBV6-1; D may be TRBD1 (5 bases). Trimming removed 6 bases from V and 2 bases from J, with 16 bases in between. The CDR3 extends over 15 amino acids. The germline gives CDR1 MNHNS, CDR2 SASEGT. CDR3 amino acids: CASRPLGLGNYGYTF. CDR3 coding DNA: TGTGCCAGCAGACCTTTGGGGCTCGGGAACTATGGCTACACCTTC.

V is TRBV25-1 and J is TRBJ1-3, with 9 bases aligning to TRBD1. J was trimmed by 0 bases and V by 3 bases; bases with no gene match: 6. Germline V gene sequence: CDR1 MGHDK, CDR2 SYGVNS. The CDR3 contains 17 residues. CDR3 in amino acids: CASSDHRGLSSGNTIYF. The CDR3 DNA sequence: TGTGCCAGCAGTGATCACAGGGGGCTAAGCTCTGGAAACACCATATATTTT.

This clone appeared a single time. At one end, the junction sequence differs from germline, possibly due to a read error. The gene calls are TRBV7-9 and TRBJ1-6, with 7 bases fitting TRBD1. CDR1 and CDR2 (germline): SEHNR, FQNEAQ (reference sequence). This CDR3 is 15 amino acids long. The CDR3 is CSSSLADRVNSPLHF. In nucleotides, the CDR3 is TGTTCCAGCAGCTTAGCCGACAGGGTTAATTCACCCCTCCACTTT.

The chain is built from TRBV28 and TRBJ1-1; tentative D call: TRBD1 (5 bases). The germline V gene has CDR1 MDHEN and CDR2 SYDVKM. Trimming removed 2 bases from V and 8 bases from J, with 12 bases in between. The CDR3 sequence is 13 residues long. The CDR3 DNA reads as TGTGCCAGCAGTTTACGCTCCCAGGGCGAAGCTTTCTTT. Its translation: CASSLRSQGEAFF.